These 29 T cell receptor beta chains share one sample of origin, sequenced in a study of blood T cell repertoires in COVID-19 (dated by TCRdb to about 2020). The receptor library was made with the immunoSEQ multiplex PCR assay. In TCRdb, the immuneACCESS table is reduced to in-frame sequences with V and J assigned. These tables do not hold every clone; where another copy was compared, an unresolved V gene accounts for under half, and the others remain unexplained. Within this sample are fewer than 100,000 clones, with 86% of them counted one time only. The ten largest make up under 20% of the sample. The specimen sequenced was peripheral blood. Receptors were obtained from a man aged 80 or over in a cohort sampled during active COVID-19.

The rearrangement joins TRBV2 to TRBJ1-1, with TRBD1 matching over 8 bases. The CDR3 is 14 amino acids. From germline, CDR1 is SNHLY and CDR2 FYNNEI. Losses at the gene ends were 2 bases for V and 8 bases for J; bases not matched to a gene: 7. The CDR3 spells CASSERTGMREAFF. CDR3 DNA: TGTGCCAGCAGTGAAAGGACAGGGATGCGGGAAGCTTTCTTT.

J is TRBJ2-1 and V is TRBV9; TRBD2 matches 10 bases. CDR1 SGDLS and CDR2 YYNGEE come from the germline V gene. Trimming took 3 bases from V and 3 from J; bases not matched to a gene: 3. The CDR3 runs 15 residues. CDR3 sequence: CASSGGLAVYNEQFF. The CDR3 region has the DNA TGTGCCAGCAGCGGCGGACTAGCGGTCTACAATGAGCAGTTCTTC.

This clone was found a few times. This chain joins TRBV5-1 and TRBJ2-7, with TRBD1 matching over 9 bases. CDR1 is SGHRS and CDR2 is YFSETQ in the germline V gene. J lost 1 base, V lost 5 bases, and 7 bases had no gene match. This CDR3 is built from 15 residues. The CDR3 region is CASSGGGQGSYEQYF. In DNA form, the CDR3 reads TGCGCCAGCAGTGGGGGAGGACAGGGGTCCTACGAGCAGTACTTC.

This clone was recorded a few times. The rearrangement uses TRBV12-3 or TRBV12-4 and TRBJ1-3; the D gene is possibly TRBD1 (6 bases). The CDR3 loop spans 13 amino acids. The ends were cut back, 6 bases at V and 8 bases at J, with 14 bases in the middle. CDR3 nucleotides: TGTGCCAGCAGAACACAGGGCCAGGACACCATATATTTT. It specifies CASRTQGQDTIYF.

This clone was detected many times. This chain uses TRBV11-2 with TRBJ1-5; D perhaps matches TRBD1 (6 bases). CDR3 size: 15 residues. In germline, CDR1 is SGHAT, CDR2 FQNNGV. V was cut by 2 bases and J by 0 bases, with 8 bases left in between. The CDR3 coding sequence is TGTGCCAGCAGCTTATCAGGGGATAGCAATCAGCCCCAGCATTTT. Protein sequence: CASSLSGDSNQPQHF.

The chain recombines TRBV5-6 with TRBJ2-1, with 7 bases that match TRBD1. Germline values: CDR1 SGHDT, CDR2 YYEEEE. J was trimmed by 2 bases and V by 2 bases; bases with no gene match: 13. This CDR3 is 18 amino acids long. CDR3 DNA: TGTGCCAGCAGCTTTATCCCGGGGACAGCCCAACCCTACAATGAGCAGTTCTTC. It codes for CASSFIPGTAQPYNEQFF. The complete variable domain, with remaining parts taken from reference TRBV5-6 and TRBJ2-1, reads DAGVTQSPTHLIKTRGQQVTLRCSPKSGHDTVSWYQQALGQGPQFIFQYYEEEERQRGNFPDRFSGHQFPNYSSELNVNALLLGDSALYLCASSFIPGTAQPYNEQFFGPGTRLTVL.

V usage is TRBV27 and J usage is TRBJ1-2; D is perhaps TRBD1 (6 bases). The CDR3 spans 13 residues. CDR1 is MNHEY, CDR2 SMNVEV, per germline (reference sequence). The V end was cut by 11 bases, the J end by 9 bases, with 22 bases between. CDR3 DNA: TGTGCCGGATGGACAATGGGGGGGCTCCGCTACACCTTC. Translating gives CAGWTMGGLRYTF.

V and J are TRBV19 and TRBJ2-2; possibly TRBD1 for D (5 bases). This CDR3 has 16 residues. Looked up from germline, CDR1 is LNHDA and CDR2 is SQIVND (reference sequence). V lost 4 bases to trimming and J lost 7 bases, with 19 bases between them. CDR3 DNA: TGTGCCAGTAGTACCTTGGCCTTGGAAGGGGACGGGGAGCTGTTTTTT. Its protein product is CASSTLALEGDGELFF.

This clone showed up just once. This chain links TRBV6-2 or TRBV6-3 with TRBJ2-2; TRBD2 matches 11 bases. Germline CDR1 reads MNHEY; CDR2 reads SVGEGT. The CDR3 runs 16 residues. Unmatched junction bases numbered 8, after V lost 5 bases and J lost 6 bases. For the CDR3, the DNA is TGTGCCAGCAGTAAGCTAGCGGGGGGATCTCCCGGGGAGCTGTTTTTT. As protein: CASSKLAGGSPGELFF.

V and J are TRBV29-1 and TRBJ1-3; D unclear. This CDR3 has 16 residues. Trimming stripped 6 bases from V and 1 base from J, with 19 bases between. Per germline, CDR1 SQVTM and CDR2 ANQGSEA. The CDR3 reads CSVRVGRPISGNTIYF. CDR3 DNA sequence: TGCAGCGTGAGGGTGGGCCGTCCGATTTCTGGAAACACCATATATTTT.

In DNA form, the CDR3 reads TGTGCCAGCAGCCCACGAGGGGGGGGCACCCTTTTGGCTGAAGCTTTCTTT. Encoded protein: CASSPRGGGTLLAEAFF. This chain connects TRBV5-4 to TRBJ1-1; D possibly corresponds to TRBD1 (6 bases). The ends were cut back, 4 bases at V and 6 bases at J, with 25 bases in the middle. Germline assignment: CDR1 SGHNT and CDR2 YYREEE (reference sequence). The CDR3 runs to 17 residues.

This chain joins TRBV19 and TRBJ1-5; 7 bases fit TRBD1. The trim removed 4 bases at V and 7 bases at J, leaving 7 bases unmatched. Germline V CDR1 and CDR2: LNHDA, SQIVND (reference sequence). This CDR3 spans 14 amino acids. The CDR3 nucleotides read TGTGCCAGTAGTACCGGGACAGAGATCCAGCCCCAGCATTTT. Amino acid sequence: CASSTGTEIQPQHF.

The rearrangement links TRBV7-9 to TRBJ2-1; 7 nucleotides match TRBD2. This CDR3 has 18 residues. Trimming removed 3 bases from V and 8 bases from J; junction bases left unmatched: 19. Per the germline V gene, CDR1 is SEHNR and CDR2 is FQNEAQ (reference sequence). CDR3 in amino acids: CASSFAQLLRGNVDEQFF. DNA for the CDR3: TGTGCCAGCAGCTTCGCCCAATTGTTGCGGGGGAACGTAGATGAGCAGTTCTTC.

This rearrangement joins TRBV5-6 to TRBJ1-2; 11 bases fit TRBD1. Germline CDR1 SGHDT, CDR2 YYEEEE. V trimming: 4 bases; J trimming: 2 bases; junction bases outside the gene matches: 7. CDR3 size: 16 residues. In nucleotides, the CDR3 is TGTGCCAGCAGCCTGAAAGGGACAGGGGGAAACTATGGCTACACCTTC. Translation: CASSLKGTGGNYGYTF. Drawing the rest from reference TRBV5-6 and TRBJ1-2, the complete variable domain is DAGVTQSPTHLIKTRGQQVTLRCSPKSGHDTVSWYQQALGQGPQFIFQYYEEEERQRGNFPDRFSGHQFPNYSSELNVNALLLGDSALYLCASSLKGTGGNYGYTFGSGTRLTVV.

V is TRBV18 and J is TRBJ2-5, with TRBD1 matching 7 bases. CDR1 and CDR2 (germline): KGHSH, LQKENI. With V trimmed by 3 bases and J by 3 bases, 10 bases remained unmatched. The CDR3 sequence is 16 residues long. CDR3: CASSPILETGKETQYF. The CDR3 DNA follows: TGTGCCAGCTCACCGATACTTGAGACAGGGAAAGAGACCCAGTACTTC.

This chain uses TRBV4-2 with TRBJ1-4; D might be TRBD1 (6 bases). Germline assignment: CDR1 LGHNA and CDR2 YNFKEQ. V lost 2 bases, J lost 0 bases, and 10 bases lay in between. The CDR3 consists of 16 residues. Written as DNA, the CDR3 is TGTGCCAGCAGCCAACCCCGACAGGCAACTAATGAAAAACTGTTTTTT. Its protein product is CASSQPRQATNEKLFF.

The genes are TRBV5-1 and TRBJ2-5; 7 bases line up with TRBD2. Germline values: CDR1 SGHRS, CDR2 YFSETQ. CDR3 length: 14 residues. After removal of 4 bases from V and 2 bases from J, the junction contained 5 bases not matched to a gene. The CDR3 region is CASSQTSPQETQYF. CDR3 bases: TGCGCCAGCAGCCAGACTAGCCCGCAAGAGACCCAGTACTTC.

As DNA, the CDR3 is TGCGCCAGCAGCCCGGTCGGTGGGACTAGCACAGATACGCAGTATTTT. Translated, it gives CASSPVGGTSTDTQYF. J is TRBJ2-3 and V is TRBV5-1; D is possibly TRBD2 (6 bases). The length of the CDR3 is 16 residues. Per germline, CDR1 SGHRS and CDR2 YFSETQ. Trimming cost V 4 bases and J 0 bases, with 15 bases left between them.

CDR3 sequence reads: CAISGGLDQETQYF. The CDR3 DNA is TGTGCCATCAGTGGGGGACTAGATCAAGAGACCCAGTACTTC. The chain recombines TRBV10-3 with TRBJ2-5, with 8 bases fitting TRBD2. This CDR3 comprises 14 residues. Germline V gene data show CDR1 as ENHRY and CDR2 as SYGVKD. The J segment lost 2 bases and the V segment lost 4 bases, leaving 3 bases of the junction unmatched.

The rearrangement joins TRBV5-6 to TRBJ2-7; perhaps TRBD1 as D (6 bases). The germline V and J ends were trimmed by 5 bases and 2 bases, with 17 bases remaining between them. Germline values: CDR1 SGHDT, CDR2 YYEEEE. The CDR3 has 15 residues. The CDR3 here is CASSRRQVRAYEQYV. The DNA for the CDR3 is TGTGCCAGCAGTCGGAGACAGGTCCGGGCCTACGAGCAGTACGTC.

The CDR3 nucleotides read TGTGCCAGCAGCTTGCGACAGCTTAACACCGGGGAGCTGTTTTTT. As protein: CASSLRQLNTGELFF. V gene TRBV5-6 combines with J gene TRBJ2-2, with D perhaps matching TRBD1 (5 bases). Germline V gene sequence: CDR1 SGHDT, CDR2 YYEEEE. The length of the CDR3 is 15 residues. Between the trimmed V and J ends, which lost 1 base and 2 bases, there was a span of 9 bases.

This clone was observed a single time. The chain couples TRBV6-5 to TRBJ1-2; 8 positions match TRBD1. Trimming removed 7 bases from V and 5 bases from J; junction bases left unmatched: 9. CDR1 is MNHEY and CDR2 is SVGAGI in the germline V gene. CDR3 length: 14 amino acids. The CDR3 protein is CASIRGQGSYGYTF. In DNA form, the CDR3 reads TGTGCCAGCATTAGAGGACAGGGAAGTTATGGCTACACCTTC.

The genes are TRBV12-5 and TRBJ2-1, with 8 bases matching TRBD1. Germline V gives CDR1 LGHNT, CDR2 FRNRAP. The CDR3 is 18 amino acids. V lost 2 bases and J lost 0; bases outside the gene matches: 9. The CDR3 region is CASGLSQGASSSYNEQFF. In nucleotides, the CDR3 is TGTGCTAGTGGTTTGAGTCAGGGGGCTTCGAGCTCCTACAATGAGCAGTTCTTC.

This clone was observed a few times. This sequence joins TRBV6-1 and TRBJ2-3, with D unclear. The V end lost 1 base, the J end lost 5 bases, and 7 bases lay between the germline ends. This CDR3 region has 13 residues. Looked up from germline, CDR1 is MNHNS and CDR2 is SASEGT. CDR3 in amino acids: CASSEVPLDTQYF. DNA for the CDR3: TGTGCCAGCAGTGAAGTTCCATTAGATACGCAGTATTTT.

This chain links TRBV6-2 or TRBV6-3 with TRBJ2-7, with 7 bases that match TRBD1. Germline V gives CDR1 MNHEY, CDR2 SVGEGT. The CDR3 spans 14 residues. With 2 bases clipped from V and 2 bases from J, the junction kept 3 bases outside the gene matches. The CDR3, as DNA: TGTGCCAGCAGTTACCGGACAGGCCCCTACGAGCAGTACTTC. Encoded protein: CASSYRTGPYEQYF.

This clone was found once. The genes are TRBV7-9 and TRBJ1-5; TRBD1 agrees at 7 bases. The trim removed 6 bases at V and 5 bases at J, leaving 4 bases unmatched. The germline gives CDR1 SEHNR, CDR2 FQNEAQ (reference sequence). The CDR3 has 13 amino acids. The CDR3 sequence: CASRPDRDQPQHF. In DNA form, the CDR3 reads TGTGCCAGCAGACCTGACAGGGATCAGCCCCAGCATTTT.

CDR3 coding DNA: TGCGCCAGCAGCTTGGGTGGGACTGGAGAAAAACTGTTTTTT. It yields the protein CASSLGGTGEKLFF. This chain uses TRBV5-1 with TRBJ1-4, with D maybe TRBD1 (5 bases). CDR1 and CDR2 from the germline V gene are SGHRS and YFSETQ. V lost 0 bases and J lost 8, with 11 bases in between. This CDR3 has 14 amino acids.

The chain employs TRBV18 and TRBJ1-1, with D perhaps matching TRBD1 (5 bases). Germline V gene lookup returns CDR1 KGHSH and CDR2 LQKENI. The CDR3 consists of 15 residues. The V and J ends lost 0 bases and 4 bases respectively, with 12 bases between them. CDR3 region: CASSPPQGLGTEAFF. The CDR3 coding sequence is TGTGCCAGCTCACCACCTCAGGGTTTAGGCACTGAAGCTTTCTTT.

This clone has just one count. V and J are TRBV3-1 (or the pseudogene TRBV3-2) and TRBJ2-3; 8 nucleotides align to TRBD2. The CDR3 is 15 residues long. Germline V lookup: CDR1 LGHDT, CDR2 YNNKEL (reference sequence). The trim removed 3 bases at V and 4 bases at J, leaving 6 bases unmatched. This CDR3 reads CASSQNGLAPDTQYF. CDR3 DNA: TGTGCCAGCAGCCAGAACGGACTAGCCCCAGATACGCAGTATTTT.